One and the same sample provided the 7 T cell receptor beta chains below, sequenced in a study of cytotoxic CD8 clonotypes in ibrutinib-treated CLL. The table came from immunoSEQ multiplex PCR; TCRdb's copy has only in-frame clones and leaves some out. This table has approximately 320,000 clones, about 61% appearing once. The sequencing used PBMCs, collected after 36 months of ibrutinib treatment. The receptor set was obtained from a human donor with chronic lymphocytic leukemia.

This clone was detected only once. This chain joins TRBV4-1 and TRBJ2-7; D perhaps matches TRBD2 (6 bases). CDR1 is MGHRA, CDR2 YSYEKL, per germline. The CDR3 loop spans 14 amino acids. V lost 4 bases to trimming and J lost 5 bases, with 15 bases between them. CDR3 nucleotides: TGCGCCAGCAGCCTGGTGGGGGGTATGGACGAGCAGTACTTC. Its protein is CASSLVGGMDEQYF.

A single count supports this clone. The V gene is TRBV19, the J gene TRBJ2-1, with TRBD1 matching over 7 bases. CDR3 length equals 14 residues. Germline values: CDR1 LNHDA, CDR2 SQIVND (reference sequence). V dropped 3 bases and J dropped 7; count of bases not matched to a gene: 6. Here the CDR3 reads CASSIEGARNEQFF. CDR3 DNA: TGTGCCAGTAGTATTGAGGGGGCAAGAAATGAGCAGTTCTTC.

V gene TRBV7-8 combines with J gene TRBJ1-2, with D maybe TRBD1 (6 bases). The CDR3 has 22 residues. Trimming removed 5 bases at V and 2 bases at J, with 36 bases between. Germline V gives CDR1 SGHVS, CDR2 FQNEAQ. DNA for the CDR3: TGTGCCAGCAGCCCCCGCCCGTCCCAGGGCAGGGGAACTATTGGGGCAAACTATGGCTACACCTTC. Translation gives CASSPRPSQGRGTIGANYGYTF.

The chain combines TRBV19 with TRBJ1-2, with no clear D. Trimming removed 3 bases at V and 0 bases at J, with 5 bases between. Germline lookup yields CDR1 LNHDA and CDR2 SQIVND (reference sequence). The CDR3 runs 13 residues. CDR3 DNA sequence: TGTGCCAGTAGTATTTCAGCTAACTATGGCTACACCTTC. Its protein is CASSISANYGYTF. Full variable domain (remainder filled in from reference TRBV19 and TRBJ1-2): DGGITQSPKYLFRKEGQNVTLSCEQNLNHDAMYWYRQDPGQGLRLIYYSQIVNDFQKGDIAEGYSVSREKKESFPLTVTSAQKNPTAFYLCASSISANYGYTFGSGTRLTVV.

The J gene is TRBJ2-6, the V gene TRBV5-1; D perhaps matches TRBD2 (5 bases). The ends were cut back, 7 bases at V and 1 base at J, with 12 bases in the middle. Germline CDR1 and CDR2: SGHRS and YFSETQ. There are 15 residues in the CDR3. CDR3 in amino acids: CASGGPGSGANVLTF. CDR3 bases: TGCGCCAGCGGCGGACCGGGGTCTGGGGCCAACGTCCTGACTTTC.

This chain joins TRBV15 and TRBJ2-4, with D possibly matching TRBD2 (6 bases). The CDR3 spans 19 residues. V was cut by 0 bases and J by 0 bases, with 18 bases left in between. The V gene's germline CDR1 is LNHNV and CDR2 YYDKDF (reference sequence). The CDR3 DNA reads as TGTGCCACCAGCAGAGATCCGTCCCCAGCGGGCCTAGCCAAAAACATTCAGTACTTC. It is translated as CATSRDPSPAGLAKNIQYF.

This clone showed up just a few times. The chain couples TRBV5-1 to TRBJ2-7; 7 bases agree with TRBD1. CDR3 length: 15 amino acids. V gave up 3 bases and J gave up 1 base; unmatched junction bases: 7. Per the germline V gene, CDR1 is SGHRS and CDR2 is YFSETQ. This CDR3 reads CASSSLYRGSYEQYF. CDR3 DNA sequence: TGCGCCAGCAGCTCGCTGTACAGGGGATCCTACGAGCAGTACTTC.